The T cell receptor beta chain described here comes from a study of OX40 agonist ivuxolimab in advanced cancers. Whole-study context: At 0.01 to 10 mg/kg, ivuxolimab was administered intravenously to patients every 2 weeks.

The CDR3 covers 12 residues. Germline V lookup: CDR1 MNHEY, CDR2 SMNVEV (reference sequence). The V gene lost 7 bases and the J gene lost 6 bases, with 12 bases spanning the gap. TCRdb's table, derived via immunoSEQ multiplex PCR, lists solely in-frame clones and lacks some. The sample consists of 15,000 to 20,000 clones, around three quarters of them appearing once. V gene TRBV27 combines with J gene TRBJ1-1; no definite D call. Here the sequenced sample was CD4+ or CD8+ T cells sorted from blood, taken in a trial of the OX40 agonist ivuxolimab. This TCR was sampled from an adult with an advanced solid tumor such as melanoma, head and neck, liver or kidney cancer. The CDR3 coding sequence is TGTGCCAGCATGTCAATCCGGGCTGAAGCTTTCTTT. This sequence encodes CASMSIRAEAFF.